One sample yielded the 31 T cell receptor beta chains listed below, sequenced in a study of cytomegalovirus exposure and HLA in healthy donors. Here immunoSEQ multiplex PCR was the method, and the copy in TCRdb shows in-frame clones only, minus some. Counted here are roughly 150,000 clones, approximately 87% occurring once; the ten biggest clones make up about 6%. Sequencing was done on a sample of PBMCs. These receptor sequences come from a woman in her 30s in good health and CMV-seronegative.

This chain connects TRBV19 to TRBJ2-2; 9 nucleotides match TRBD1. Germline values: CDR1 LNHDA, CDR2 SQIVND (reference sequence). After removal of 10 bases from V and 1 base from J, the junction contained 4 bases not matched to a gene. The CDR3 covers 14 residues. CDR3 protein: CAIRTGENTGELFF. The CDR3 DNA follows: TGTGCCATCAGGACAGGGGAGAACACCGGGGAGCTGTTTTTT.

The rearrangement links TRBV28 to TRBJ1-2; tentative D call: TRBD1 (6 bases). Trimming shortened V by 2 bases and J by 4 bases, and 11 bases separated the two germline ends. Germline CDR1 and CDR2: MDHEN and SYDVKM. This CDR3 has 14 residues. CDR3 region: CASSLKGGSYGYTF. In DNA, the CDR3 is TGTGCCAGCAGTTTAAAGGGGGGCAGCTATGGCTACACCTTC.

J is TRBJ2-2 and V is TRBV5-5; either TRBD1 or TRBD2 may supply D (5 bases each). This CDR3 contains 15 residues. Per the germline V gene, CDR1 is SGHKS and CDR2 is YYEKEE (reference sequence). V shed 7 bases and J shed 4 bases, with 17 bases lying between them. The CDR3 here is CASASLGVFTGELFF. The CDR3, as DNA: TGTGCCAGCGCCAGCCTGGGGGTTTTCACCGGGGAGCTGTTTTTT.

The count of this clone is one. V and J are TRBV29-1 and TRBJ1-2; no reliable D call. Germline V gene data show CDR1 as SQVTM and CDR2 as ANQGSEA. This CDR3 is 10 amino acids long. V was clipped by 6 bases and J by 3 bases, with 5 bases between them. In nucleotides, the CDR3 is TGCAGCGTACGAGACTATGGCTACACCTTC. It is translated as CSVRDYGYTF. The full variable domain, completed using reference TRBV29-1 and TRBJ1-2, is SAVISQKPSRDICQRGTSLTIQCQVDSQVTMMFWYRQQPGQSLTLIATANQGSEATYESGFVIDKFPISRPNLTFSTLTVSNMSPEDSSIYLCSVRDYGYTFGSGTRLTVV.

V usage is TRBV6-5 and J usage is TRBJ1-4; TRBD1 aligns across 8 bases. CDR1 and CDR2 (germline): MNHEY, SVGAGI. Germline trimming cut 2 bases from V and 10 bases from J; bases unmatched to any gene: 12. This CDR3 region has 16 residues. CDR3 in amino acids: CASSYTGQELGGKLFF. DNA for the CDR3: TGTGCCAGCAGTTACACGGGACAGGAACTAGGAGGAAAACTGTTTTTT.

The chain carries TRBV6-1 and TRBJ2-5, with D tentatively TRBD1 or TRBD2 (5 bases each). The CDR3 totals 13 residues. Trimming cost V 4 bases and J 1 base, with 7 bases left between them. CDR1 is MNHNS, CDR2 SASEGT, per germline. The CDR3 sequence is CASSGGSQETQYF. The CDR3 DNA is TGTGCCAGCAGTGGGGGGTCCCAAGAGACCCAGTACTTC.

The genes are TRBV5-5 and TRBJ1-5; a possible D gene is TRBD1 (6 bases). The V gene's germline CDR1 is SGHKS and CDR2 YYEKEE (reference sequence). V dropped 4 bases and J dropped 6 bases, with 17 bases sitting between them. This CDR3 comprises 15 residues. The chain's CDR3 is CASSAWDNLGQPQHF. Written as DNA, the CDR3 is TGTGCCAGCAGCGCCTGGGACAACCTGGGTCAGCCCCAGCATTTT.

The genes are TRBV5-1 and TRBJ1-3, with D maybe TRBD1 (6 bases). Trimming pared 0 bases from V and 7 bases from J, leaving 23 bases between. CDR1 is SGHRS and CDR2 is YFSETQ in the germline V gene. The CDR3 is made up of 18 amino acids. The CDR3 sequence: CASSLAGAGSATGNTIYF. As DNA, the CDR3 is TGCGCCAGCAGCTTGGCCGGGGCAGGGAGCGCTACAGGGAACACCATATATTTT. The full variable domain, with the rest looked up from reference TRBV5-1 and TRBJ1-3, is KAGVTQTPRYLIKTRGQQVTLSCSPISGHRSVSWYQQTPGQGLQFLFEYFSETQRNKGNFPGRFSGRQFSNSRSEMNVSTLELGDSALYLCASSLAGAGSATGNTIYFGEGSWLTVV.

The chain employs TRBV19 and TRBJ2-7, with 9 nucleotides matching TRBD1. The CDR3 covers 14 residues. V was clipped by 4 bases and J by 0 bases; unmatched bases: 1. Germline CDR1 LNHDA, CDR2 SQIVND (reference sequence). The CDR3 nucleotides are TGTGCCAGTAGTAGGGACAGGGACTCCTACGAGCAGTACTTC. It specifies CASSRDRDSYEQYF.

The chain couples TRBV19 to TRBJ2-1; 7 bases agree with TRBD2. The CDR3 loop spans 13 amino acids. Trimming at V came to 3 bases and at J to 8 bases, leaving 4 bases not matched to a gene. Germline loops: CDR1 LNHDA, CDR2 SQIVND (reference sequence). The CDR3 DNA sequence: TGTGCCAGTAGTATCACTAGCGTTTATGAGCAGTTCTTC. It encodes CASSITSVYEQFF.

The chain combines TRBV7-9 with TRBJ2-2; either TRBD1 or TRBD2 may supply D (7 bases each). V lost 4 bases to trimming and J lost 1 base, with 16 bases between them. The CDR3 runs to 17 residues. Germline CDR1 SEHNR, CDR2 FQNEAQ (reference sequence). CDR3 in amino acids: CASSSRTRDRNTGELFF. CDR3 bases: TGTGCCAGCAGCTCCCGGACTAGGGACAGGAACACCGGGGAGCTGTTTTTT.

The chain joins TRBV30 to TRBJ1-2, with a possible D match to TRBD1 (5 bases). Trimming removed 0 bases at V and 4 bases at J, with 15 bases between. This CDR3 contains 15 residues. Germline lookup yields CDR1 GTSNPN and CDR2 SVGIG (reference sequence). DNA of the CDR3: TGTGCCTGGAGTGTGAGGGTAGGGACTATCTATGGCTACACCTTC. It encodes CAWSVRVGTIYGYTF.

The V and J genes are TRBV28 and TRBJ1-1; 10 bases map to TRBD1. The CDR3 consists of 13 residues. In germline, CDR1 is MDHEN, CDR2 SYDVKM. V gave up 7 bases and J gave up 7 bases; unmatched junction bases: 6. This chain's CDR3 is CASNDRGRGEAFF. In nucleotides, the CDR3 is TGTGCCAGCAATGACAGGGGGCGAGGTGAAGCTTTCTTT.

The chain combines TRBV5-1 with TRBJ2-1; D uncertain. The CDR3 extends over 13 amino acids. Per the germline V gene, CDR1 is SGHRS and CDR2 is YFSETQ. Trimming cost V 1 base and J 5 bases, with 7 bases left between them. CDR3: CASSLRGDNEQFF. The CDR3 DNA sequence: TGCGCCAGCAGCTTGCGTGGTGACAATGAGCAGTTCTTC.

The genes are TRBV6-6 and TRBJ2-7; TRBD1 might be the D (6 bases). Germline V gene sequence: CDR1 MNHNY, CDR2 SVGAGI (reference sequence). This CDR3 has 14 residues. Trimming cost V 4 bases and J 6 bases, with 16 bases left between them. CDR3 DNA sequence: TGTGCCAGCAGTTGGGGTAGGGGGTCCCCCGAGCAGTACTTC. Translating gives CASSWGRGSPEQYF.

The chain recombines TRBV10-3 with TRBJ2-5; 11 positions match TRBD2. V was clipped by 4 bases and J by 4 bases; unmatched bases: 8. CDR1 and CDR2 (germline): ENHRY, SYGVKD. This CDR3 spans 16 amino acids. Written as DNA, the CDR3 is TGTGCCATCAGTGGTATTCTAGCGGGAGGCGGAGAGACCCAGTACTTC. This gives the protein CAISGILAGGGETQYF.

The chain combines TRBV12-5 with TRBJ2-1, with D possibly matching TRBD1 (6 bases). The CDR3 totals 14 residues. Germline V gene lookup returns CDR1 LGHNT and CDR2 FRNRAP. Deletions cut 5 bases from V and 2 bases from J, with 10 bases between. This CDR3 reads CASGPGQTYNEQFF. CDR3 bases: TGTGCTAGTGGTCCCGGACAGACCTACAATGAGCAGTTCTTC.

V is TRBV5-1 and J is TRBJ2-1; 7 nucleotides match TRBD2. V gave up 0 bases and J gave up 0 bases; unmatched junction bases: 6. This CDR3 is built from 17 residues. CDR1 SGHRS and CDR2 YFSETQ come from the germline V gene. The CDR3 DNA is TGCGCCAGCAGCTTGGGTCTAGCGGCTCACTCCTACAATGAGCAGTTCTTC. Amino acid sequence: CASSLGLAAHSYNEQFF.

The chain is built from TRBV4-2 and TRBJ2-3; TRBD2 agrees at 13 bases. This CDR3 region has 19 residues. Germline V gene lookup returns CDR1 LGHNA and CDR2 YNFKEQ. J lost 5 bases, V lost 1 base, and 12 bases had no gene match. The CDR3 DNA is TGTGCCAGCAGCCAAGGTCGACTAGCGGGGGGAGGTTTGAGAGATACGCAGTATTTT. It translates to CASSQGRLAGGGLRDTQYF.

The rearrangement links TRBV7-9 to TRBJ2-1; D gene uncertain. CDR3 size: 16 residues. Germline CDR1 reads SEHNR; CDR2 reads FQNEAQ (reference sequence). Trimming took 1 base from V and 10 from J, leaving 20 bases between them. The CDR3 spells CASSLGRSDAFEEQFF. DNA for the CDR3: TGTGCCAGCAGCTTAGGGCGGTCGGACGCCTTCGAAGAGCAGTTCTTC.

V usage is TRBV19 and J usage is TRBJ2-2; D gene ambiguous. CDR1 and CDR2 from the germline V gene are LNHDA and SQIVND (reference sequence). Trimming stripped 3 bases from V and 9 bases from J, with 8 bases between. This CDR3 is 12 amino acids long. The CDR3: CASSIPNWELFF. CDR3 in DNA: TGTGCCAGTAGTATCCCGAATTGGGAGCTGTTTTTT.

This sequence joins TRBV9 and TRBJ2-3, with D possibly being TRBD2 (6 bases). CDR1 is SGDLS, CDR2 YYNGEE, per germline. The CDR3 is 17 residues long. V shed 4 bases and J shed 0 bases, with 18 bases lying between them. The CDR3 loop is CASSPRGLGTSTDTQYF. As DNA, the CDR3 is TGTGCCAGCAGCCCCCGGGGGTTAGGGACTAGCACAGATACGCAGTATTTT.

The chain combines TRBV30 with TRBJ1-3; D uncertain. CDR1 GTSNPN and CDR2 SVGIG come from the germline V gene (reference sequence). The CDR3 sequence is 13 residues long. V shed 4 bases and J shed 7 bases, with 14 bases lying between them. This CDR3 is CAWNLRARNTIYF. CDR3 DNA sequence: TGTGCCTGGAACTTGAGGGCGCGGAACACCATATATTTT.

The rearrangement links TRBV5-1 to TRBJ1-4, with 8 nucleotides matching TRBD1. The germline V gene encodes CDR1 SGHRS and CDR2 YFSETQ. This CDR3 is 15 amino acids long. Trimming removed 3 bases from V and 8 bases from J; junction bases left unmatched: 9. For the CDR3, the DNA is TGCGCCAGCAGCTCCGGGACAGGAGGGGGAGAAAAACTGTTTTTT. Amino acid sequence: CASSSGTGGGEKLFF.

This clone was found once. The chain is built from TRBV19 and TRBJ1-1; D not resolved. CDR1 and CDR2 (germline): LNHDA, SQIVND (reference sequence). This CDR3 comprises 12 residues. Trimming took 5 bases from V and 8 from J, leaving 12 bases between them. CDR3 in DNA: TGTGCCAGTAGTGTCCGGGAACTAGAAGCTTTCTTT. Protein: CASSVRELEAFF.

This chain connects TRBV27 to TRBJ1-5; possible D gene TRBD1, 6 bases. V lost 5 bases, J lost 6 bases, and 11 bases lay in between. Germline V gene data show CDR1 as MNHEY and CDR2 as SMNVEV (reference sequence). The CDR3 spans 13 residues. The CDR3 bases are TGTGCCAGCAGTGAACAGGGAGGTCAGCCCCAGCATTTT. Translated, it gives CASSEQGGQPQHF.

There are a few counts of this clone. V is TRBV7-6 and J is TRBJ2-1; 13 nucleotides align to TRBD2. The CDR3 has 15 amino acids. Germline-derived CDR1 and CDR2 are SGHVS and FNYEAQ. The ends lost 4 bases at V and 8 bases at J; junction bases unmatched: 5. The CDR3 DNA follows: TGTGCCAGCAGCTCGGGACTAGCGGGATACGATGAGCAGTTCTTC. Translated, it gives CASSSGLAGYDEQFF.

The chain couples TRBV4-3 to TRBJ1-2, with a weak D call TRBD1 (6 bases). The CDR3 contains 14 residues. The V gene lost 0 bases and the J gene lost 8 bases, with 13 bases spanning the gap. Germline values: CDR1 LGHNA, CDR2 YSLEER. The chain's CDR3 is CASSQELTGYGYTF. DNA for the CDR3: TGCGCCAGCAGCCAAGAACTCACAGGGTACGGCTACACCTTC.

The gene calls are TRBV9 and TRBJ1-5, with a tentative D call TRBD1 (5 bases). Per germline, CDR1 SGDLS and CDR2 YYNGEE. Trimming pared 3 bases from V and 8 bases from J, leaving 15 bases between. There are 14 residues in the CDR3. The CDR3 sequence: CASSAGLPREPQHF. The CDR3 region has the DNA TGTGCCAGCAGCGCAGGCCTTCCCAGGGAGCCCCAGCATTTT. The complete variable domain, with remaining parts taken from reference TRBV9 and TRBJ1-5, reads DSGVTQTPKHLITATGQRVTLRCSPRSGDLSVYWYQQSLDQGLQFLIQYYNGEERAKGNILERFSAQQFPDLHSELNLSSLELGDSALYFCASSAGLPREPQHFGDGTRLSIL.

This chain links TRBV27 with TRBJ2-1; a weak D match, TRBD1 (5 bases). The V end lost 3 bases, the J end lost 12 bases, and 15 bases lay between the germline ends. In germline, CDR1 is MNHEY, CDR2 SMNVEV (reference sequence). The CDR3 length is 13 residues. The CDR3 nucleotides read TGTGCCAGCAGTTTTACCTCTCAGGGCGGGCAGTTCTTC. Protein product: CASSFTSQGGQFF.

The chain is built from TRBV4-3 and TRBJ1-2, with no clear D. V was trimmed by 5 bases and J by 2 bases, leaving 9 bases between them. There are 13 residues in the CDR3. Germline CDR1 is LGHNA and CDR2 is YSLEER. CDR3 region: CASSAGRNYGYTF. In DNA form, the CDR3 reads TGCGCCAGCAGCGCGGGGAGGAACTATGGCTACACCTTC.